The source of this T cell receptor beta chain is a study of T cell responses to AZD1222 COVID-19 vaccine. Broader study findings: Unmutated variant regions are reportedly targeted by nearly half of spike-specific TCRs.

Germline V CDR1 and CDR2: SGHRS, YFSETQ. This CDR3 region has 14 residues. Trimming pared 5 bases from V and 5 bases from J, leaving 13 bases between. The sample holds one count of this clone. Antigen unknown. Sequencing used immunoSEQ multiplex PCR; TCRdb keeps in-frame clones, though not all of them. The sample lists 130,000 or so clones, about 86% occurring once. V gene TRBV5-1 combines with J gene TRBJ1-4; tentatively, D is TRBD1 (5 bases). The receptor's source is an adult who received the AZD1222 COVID-19 vaccine. Sequences were derived from peripheral blood, sampled 28 days after the second AZD1222 dose. This chain's CDR3 is CASRLGRGNEKLFF. In DNA form, the CDR3 reads TGCGCCAGCAGACTAGGACGGGGGAATGAAAAACTGTTTTTT.